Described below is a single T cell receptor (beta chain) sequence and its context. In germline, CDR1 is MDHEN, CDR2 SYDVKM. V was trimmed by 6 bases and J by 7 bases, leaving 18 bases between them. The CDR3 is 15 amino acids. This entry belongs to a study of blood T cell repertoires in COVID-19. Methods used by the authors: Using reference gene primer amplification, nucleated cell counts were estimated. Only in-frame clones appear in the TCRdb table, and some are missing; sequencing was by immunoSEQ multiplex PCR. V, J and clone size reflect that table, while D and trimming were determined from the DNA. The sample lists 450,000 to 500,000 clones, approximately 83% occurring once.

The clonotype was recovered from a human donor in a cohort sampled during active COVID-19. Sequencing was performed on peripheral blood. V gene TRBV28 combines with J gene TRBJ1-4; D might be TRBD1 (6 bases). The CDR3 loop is CASSLRTVNFEKLFF. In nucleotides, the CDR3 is TGTGCCAGCAGCCTCCGGACAGTTAACTTTGAAAAACTGTTTTTT.